Below, 26 T cell receptor beta chains from the same sample are listed, as sequenced in a study of OX40 agonist ivuxolimab in advanced cancers. Some clones are missing from TCRdb's copy, which holds only in-frame ones; the method was immunoSEQ multiplex PCR. The sample has tens of thousands of clones, 80% to 95% seen once. The sequencing used CD4+ or CD8+ T cells sorted from blood, collected in a trial of the OX40 agonist ivuxolimab. The receptor set was obtained from an adult with an advanced solid tumor such as melanoma, head and neck, liver or kidney cancer.

The J gene is TRBJ2-7, the V gene TRBV6-5, with 8 bases lining up with TRBD2. From germline, CDR1 is MNHEY and CDR2 SVGAGI. Trimming took 5 bases from V and 3 from J; bases not matched to a gene: 9. The CDR3 is 15 residues long. Written as DNA, the CDR3 is TGTGCCAGCAGTCGGGGGGGACTAGGGGGCTACGAGCAGTACTTC. It is translated as CASSRGGLGGYEQYF.

The chain employs TRBV30 and TRBJ1-4; 7 nucleotides match TRBD1. V gave up 1 base and J gave up 6 bases; unmatched junction bases: 2. The CDR3 is made up of 13 amino acids. Germline lookup yields CDR1 GTSNPN and CDR2 SVGIG (reference sequence). The CDR3 loop is CAWSDRGHEKLFF. Written as DNA, the CDR3 is TGTGCCTGGAGTGACAGGGGTCATGAAAAACTGTTTTTT.

CDR3 coding DNA: TGTGCCAGCAGTGGAATCCAAAGCCAGAATGAAAAACTGTTTTTT. Its translation is CASSGIQSQNEKLFF. This sequence joins TRBV6-1 and TRBJ1-4; no reliable D call. The CDR3 is made up of 15 amino acids. Trimming took 4 bases from V and 5 from J, leaving 14 bases between them. Per germline, CDR1 MNHNS and CDR2 SASEGT.

The chain couples TRBV6-1 to TRBJ2-1; TRBD1 agrees at 10 bases. Germline V gene data show CDR1 as MNHNS and CDR2 as SASEGT. The CDR3 is made up of 17 amino acids. With V trimmed by 4 bases and J by 4 bases, 10 bases remained unmatched. The DNA for the CDR3 is TGTGCCAGCAGTGCCCCCTCCGGGACAGGGGCTTACAATGAGCAGTTCTTC. It yields the protein CASSAPSGTGAYNEQFF.

This clone was detected only a few times. J is TRBJ2-3 and V is TRBV18; possibly TRBD2 for D (6 bases). V was cut by 8 bases and J by 1 base, with 10 bases left in between. CDR1 and CDR2 (germline): KGHSH, LQKENI. The CDR3 runs 13 residues. The CDR3 nucleotides are TGTGCCAGCCTCAGCGGGCGCACAGATACGCAGTATTTT. Protein product: CASLSGRTDTQYF.

V and J are TRBV5-4 and TRBJ2-1, with TRBD2 identical over 9 bases. This CDR3 comprises 16 residues. Germline values: CDR1 SGHNT, CDR2 YYREEE (reference sequence). With 0 bases clipped from V and 4 bases from J, the junction kept 5 bases outside the gene matches. The CDR3 region is CASSLGGSGSYNEQFF. DNA for the CDR3: TGTGCCAGCAGCTTGGGTGGTAGCGGGAGTTACAATGAGCAGTTCTTC.

The V call is TRBV19, the J call TRBJ2-2; D possibly uses TRBD1 or TRBD2 (5 bases each). Germline CDR1 is LNHDA and CDR2 is SQIVND (reference sequence). Trimming shortened V by 0 bases and J by 0 bases, and 20 bases separated the two germline ends. The CDR3 spans 20 residues. CDR3 region: CASSIDRSGTRRTNTGELFF. The CDR3 region has the DNA TGTGCCAGTAGTATAGATCGATCAGGGACGAGGCGAACGAACACCGGGGAGCTGTTTTTT.

The V and J genes are TRBV10-3 and TRBJ2-7; TRBD2 aligns across 8 bases. J gave up 3 bases and V 0 bases, and 7 bases lay outside the gene matches. Germline CDR1 and CDR2: ENHRY and SYGVKD. CDR3 length: 16 residues. CDR3 in amino acids: CAISESKLAEFYEQYF. CDR3 sequence (DNA): TGTGCCATCAGTGAGTCGAAACTAGCGGAATTCTACGAGCAGTACTTC.

V and J are TRBV11-1 and TRBJ2-4, with TRBD2 matching over 10 bases. Germline V gene sequence: CDR1 SGHAT, CDR2 FQDESV (reference sequence). CDR3 length equals 16 residues. V dropped 3 bases and J dropped 6; count of bases not matched to a gene: 8. The CDR3 coding sequence is TGTGCCAGCAGCTTTGCTAGCGGGGGCTCCTTAAACATTCAGTACTTC. It specifies CASSFASGGSLNIQYF.

This chain links TRBV5-1 with TRBJ2-1, with 9 bases lining up with TRBD2. With V trimmed by 0 bases and J by 8 bases, 6 bases remained unmatched. CDR3 size: 15 residues. Germline values: CDR1 SGHRS, CDR2 YFSETQ. The CDR3 loop reads CASSLVLAGVYEQFF. The CDR3 nucleotides read TGCGCCAGCAGCTTGGTTTTAGCGGGAGTATATGAGCAGTTCTTC.

The chain recombines TRBV14 with TRBJ2-7; TRBD1 might be the D (6 bases). CDR3 length: 15 amino acids. The V gene lost 1 base and the J gene lost 2 bases, with 12 bases spanning the gap. Germline loops: CDR1 SGHDN, CDR2 FVKESK. CDR3 sequence (DNA): TGTGCCAGCAGCCAAGTGGGGGCCGCTCCCTACGAGCAGTACTTC. Residues: CASSQVGAAPYEQYF.

This clone was seen once. The chain is built from TRBV2 and TRBJ2-5; D gene ambiguous. V shed 6 bases and J shed 4 bases, with 9 bases lying between them. CDR3 length equals 12 residues. Germline values: CDR1 SNHLY, CDR2 FYNNEI. The CDR3 nucleotides are TGTGCCAGCAGCTTAGAGGTAGAGACCCAGTACTTC. This gives the protein CASSLEVETQYF.

The V call is TRBV5-1, the J call TRBJ1-1; D gene uncertain. The V gene lost 2 bases and the J gene lost 5 bases, with 10 bases spanning the gap. The CDR3 is 13 amino acids. The germline V gene encodes CDR1 SGHRS and CDR2 YFSETQ. The CDR3 reads CASSFNSMTEAFF. The CDR3 bases are TGCGCCAGCAGCTTCAACAGTATGACTGAAGCTTTCTTT. Full variable domain (missing parts from reference TRBV5-1 and TRBJ1-1): KAGVTQTPRYLIKTRGQQVTLSCSPISGHRSVSWYQQTPGQGLQFLFEYFSETQRNKGNFPGRFSGRQFSNSRSEMNVSTLELGDSALYLCASSFNSMTEAFFGQGTRLTVV.

This clone was seen just once. The chain uses TRBV11-2 and TRBJ2-7; 12 nucleotides line up with TRBD2. CDR3 length: 14 residues. Germline CDR1 is SGHAT and CDR2 is FQNNGV. Unmatched junction bases numbered 3, after V lost 6 bases and J lost 3 bases. CDR3 in DNA: TGTGCCAGCAGTACTAGCGGGGGGAACTACGAGCAGTACTTC. Translated: CASSTSGGNYEQYF.

The J gene is TRBJ1-2, the V gene TRBV14; no firm D call. Trimming removed 3 bases from V and 4 bases from J, with 15 bases in between. The CDR3 length is 15 residues. CDR1 is SGHDN and CDR2 is FVKESK in the germline V gene. CDR3 residues: CASSQGRDFGYGYTF. The CDR3 nucleotides are TGTGCCAGCAGCCAGGGCAGAGACTTTGGCTATGGCTACACCTTC.

This rearrangement joins TRBV7-8 to TRBJ2-1, with 14 bases lining up with TRBD2. Per germline, CDR1 SGHVS and CDR2 FQNEAQ. The CDR3 is 16 residues long. The trim removed 3 bases at V and 7 bases at J, leaving 5 bases unmatched. The CDR3 here is CASSLGLAGEANEQFF. CDR3 DNA: TGTGCCAGCAGCTTGGGACTAGCGGGAGAGGCAAATGAGCAGTTCTTC.

J is TRBJ1-4 and V is TRBV6-5; no clear D gene. V lost 2 bases to trimming and J lost 0 bases, with 10 bases between them. The CDR3 is made up of 16 amino acids. Germline assignment: CDR1 MNHEY and CDR2 SVGAGI. The CDR3 loop is CASSYGTIATNEKLFF. The CDR3 DNA follows: TGTGCCAGCAGTTACGGTACAATAGCAACTAATGAAAAACTGTTTTTT.

This clone was observed a single time. This chain joins TRBV15 and TRBJ2-5; the D gene is possibly TRBD2 (6 bases). V lost 4 bases and J lost 5, with 20 bases in between. CDR1 is LNHNV and CDR2 is YYDKDF in the germline V gene (reference sequence). The CDR3 totals 16 residues. The CDR3, as DNA: TGTGCCACCAGCACCACCCCGGGACGGAGGGTGGAGACCCAGTACTTC. Its protein product is CATSTTPGRRVETQYF.

The gene calls are TRBV2 and TRBJ2-7; D unclear. The germline V gene has CDR1 SNHLY and CDR2 FYNNEI. V was cut by 2 bases and J by 6 bases, with 5 bases left in between. The CDR3 extends over 11 amino acids. CDR3: CASSELGEQYF. CDR3 DNA sequence: TGTGCCAGCAGTGAATTGGGCGAGCAGTACTTC. Using reference TRBV2 and TRBJ2-7 for the parts outside the CDR3, the full variable domain is EPEVTQTPSHQVTQMGQEVILRCVPISNHLYFYWYRQILGQKVEFLVSFYNNEISEKSEIFDDQFSVERPDGSNFTLKIRSTKLEDSAMYFCASSELGEQYFGPGTRLTVT.

V usage is TRBV10-3 and J usage is TRBJ2-3, with 12 nucleotides matching TRBD2. The V segment lost 8 bases and the J segment 0 bases; nucleotides outside the gene matches: 15. The CDR3 runs to 19 residues. Per the germline V gene, CDR1 is ENHRY and CDR2 is SYGVKD. The CDR3 nucleotides are TGTGCCATCCGATCAGCGTCTAGCGGGAGGGCCGGGAGCACAGATACGCAGTATTTT. Translated, it gives CAIRSASSGRAGSTDTQYF.

V gene TRBV6-5 combines with J gene TRBJ1-5; possibly TRBD1 for D (5 bases). The CDR3 covers 15 residues. Trimming removed 6 bases from V and 7 bases from J, with 19 bases in between. Looked up from germline, CDR1 is MNHEY and CDR2 is SVGAGI. The CDR3 region is CASSYDSLGYQPQHF. Written as DNA, the CDR3 is TGTGCCAGCAGCTACGACAGCTTGGGGTACCAGCCCCAGCATTTT.

The chain uses TRBV7-9 and TRBJ2-2; D is tentatively TRBD1 or TRBD2 (6 bases each). The length of the CDR3 is 17 residues. Germline V CDR1 and CDR2: SEHNR, FQNEAQ (reference sequence). V gave up 2 bases and J gave up 1 base, with 14 bases separating them. In DNA form, the CDR3 reads TGTGCCAGCAGCTTAAGTGCGGGGACAATGAACACCGGGGAGCTGTTTTTT. Protein: CASSLSAGTMNTGELFF.

The chain links TRBV6-1 to TRBJ1-2; 7 nucleotides align to TRBD1. With 0 bases clipped from V and 1 base from J, the junction kept 5 bases outside the gene matches. Germline CDR1 reads MNHNS; CDR2 reads SASEGT. CDR3 length: 16 residues. The CDR3 sequence: CASSEALQGVNYGYTF. The CDR3 nucleotides are TGTGCCAGCAGTGAAGCGCTTCAGGGGGTTAACTATGGCTACACCTTC.

The chain uses TRBV6-5 and TRBJ1-6, with 7 bases matching TRBD1. The CDR3 runs to 15 residues. V lost 5 bases to trimming and J lost 9 bases; unmatched junction nucleotides: 10. CDR1 is MNHEY and CDR2 is SVGAGI in the germline V gene. In DNA, the CDR3 is TGTGCCAGCAGTGTGGGACAGCCAGCGAGTTCACCCCTCCACTTT. Amino acid sequence: CASSVGQPASSPLHF.

The chain is built from TRBV7-2 and TRBJ1-1; 8 bases match TRBD1. The V gene end was trimmed by 4 bases and the J gene end by 4 bases; junction bases not matched to a gene: 14. Germline CDR1 reads SGHTA; CDR2 reads FQGNSA. This CDR3 has 17 amino acids. Here the CDR3 reads CASSYLTPGQGTTEAFF. DNA of the CDR3: TGTGCCAGCAGCTATCTGACCCCCGGACAGGGTACCACTGAAGCTTTCTTT.

This sequence joins TRBV2 and TRBJ2-3; no clear D. Germline CDR1 is SNHLY and CDR2 is FYNNEI. Deletions cut 4 bases from V and 1 base from J, with 9 bases between. The CDR3 has 14 residues. The CDR3 here is CASSAHLRTDTQYF. CDR3 sequence (DNA): TGTGCCAGCAGTGCACATCTCCGCACAGATACGCAGTATTTT.